This TCR beta chain was identified in a study of blood T cell repertoires in COVID-19 (dated by TCRdb to 2018 to 2021). General notes on the study: Samples from collaborators originated in the United States, Italy and Spain and spanned both the acute and convalescent phases of COVID-19. The repertoires were released in a freely available public database meant as a resource for research on the immune response to SARS-CoV-2. The material from the prospective study consisted of cDNA or gDNA derived from T cells, B-cell-depleted T cells, or PBMCs. Samples came from the ongoing ImmuneRACE study (first 160 participants) plus 1,254 subjects from 6 global collaborators. Where available, HLA class I and class II types were taken from metadata supplied by the sample provider and were not determined by assay-based typing. Subjects who had been exposed to COVID-19, were actively infected with it, or had recovered from it provided the deeply sampled blood TCRbeta repertoires that made up the dataset. The sample metadata nearly always contained a de-identified subject ID, COVID-19 status, age in years and sex.

The CDR3 covers 14 residues, taking in both the cysteine and the phenylalanine. Just CDR3 DNA is preserved here, 42 bases in frame from base 1. According to the germline V gene (reference sequence), CDR1 reads SEHNR and CDR2 reads FQNEAQ. V loses 0 bases, J loses 0 bases, and the germline ends lie 5 bases apart. With respect to this clone: The antigen it recognizes is unknown. It has no much larger one-base neighbor in the sample; base qualities were not kept.

The research as a whole found: How much clinical and demographic metadata was included differed by source and by participant, and the metadata was provided uncurated.

TCRbeta CDR3 regions were amplified from genomic DNA by means of the immunoSEQ Assay, a bias-controlled multiplex PCR. The published analysis was carried out like this. The number of nucleated cells in each sample was estimated by amplification of reference gene primers within the assay. To quantify the absolute abundance of each unique TCRbeta CDR3 rearrangement, sequence reads were collapsed and filtered. Productive Simpson clonality was computed per sample as the square root of Simpson's diversity index over productive rearrangements. The table comes from immuneACCESS by way of TCRdb, which keeps in-frame sequences with V and J called. Part of the clones is missing from these tables; in studies checked, under half for an unresolved V gene and the rest for unknown reasons. V and J calls and clone size are copied from that table; D and trimming were computed from the DNA. This sample comprises about 94,000 clones, about 89% of them detected only once. The ten top clones hold 7% to 9% of the sample.

Collaborating institutions collected whole blood in K2EDTA tubes following their own protocols. Collaborator samples were shipped for TCRbeta analysis as frozen whole blood, isolated PBMCs, or DNA extracted from either sample type. The sequenced sample consisted of peripheral blood. This clonotype was sampled from a human donor with acute or convalescent COVID-19. The donor label of this sample is uncertain. The V and J genes are TRBV7-9 and TRBJ1-1, with the D gene too uncertain to name. CDR3 region: CASSLAGVNTEAFF. The DNA reads TGTGCCAGCAGCTTAGCCGGGGTGAACACTGAAGCTTTCTTT. Full variable domain (CDR3 extended with the reference TRBV7-9 and TRBJ1-1 proteins): DTGVSQNPRHKITKRGQNVTFRCDPISEHNRLYWYRQTLGQGPEFLTYFQNEAQLEKSRLLSDRFSAERPKGSFSTLEIQRTEQGDSAMYLCASSLAGVNTEAFFGQGTRLTVV.